This TCR beta chain was recovered during a study of blood T cell repertoires in COVID-19. Overall study: Acute-phase and convalescent COVID-19 samples originated in the United States, Italy and Spain. T cells, B-cell-depleted T cells, or PBMCs supplied cDNA or gDNA.

Methods used by the authors: Quantification of nucleated cells was approximated via reference gene primer amplification. The assay was immunoSEQ multiplex PCR, and TCRdb's table has in-frame clones only and misses some. V and J calls and clone size are given by that table; D and trimming were obtained from the DNA. The table lists approximately 250,000 clones, around four fifths of them singletons. V lost 5 bases and J lost 4; bases outside the gene matches: 5. This CDR3 spans 14 amino acids. Germline V gene data show CDR1 as LNHDA and CDR2 as SQIVND (reference sequence). The material sequenced was peripheral blood. The rearrangement uses TRBV19 and TRBJ1-1; 9 bases match TRBD1. This TCR came from a man in his forties or fifties with acute or convalescent COVID-19. The DNA of the CDR3 is TGTGCCAGTAGTCCCGGACAGGGGTTCACTGAAGCTTTCTTT. It is translated as CASSPGQGFTEAFF.